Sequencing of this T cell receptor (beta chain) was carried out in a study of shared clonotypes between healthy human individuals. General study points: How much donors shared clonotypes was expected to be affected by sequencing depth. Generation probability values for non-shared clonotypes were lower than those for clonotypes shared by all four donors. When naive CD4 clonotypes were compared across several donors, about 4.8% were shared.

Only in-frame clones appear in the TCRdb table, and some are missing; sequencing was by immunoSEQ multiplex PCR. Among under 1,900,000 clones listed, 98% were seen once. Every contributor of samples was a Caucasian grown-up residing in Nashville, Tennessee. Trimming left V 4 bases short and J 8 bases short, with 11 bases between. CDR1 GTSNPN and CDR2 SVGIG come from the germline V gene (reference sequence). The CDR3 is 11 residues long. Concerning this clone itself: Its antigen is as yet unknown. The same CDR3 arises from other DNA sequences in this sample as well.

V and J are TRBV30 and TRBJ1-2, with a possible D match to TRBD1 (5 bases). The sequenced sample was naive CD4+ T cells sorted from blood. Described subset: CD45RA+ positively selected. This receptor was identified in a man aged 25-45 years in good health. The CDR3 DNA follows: TGTGCCTGGACCCAGGGAGGCGGCTACACCTTC. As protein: CAWTQGGGYTF. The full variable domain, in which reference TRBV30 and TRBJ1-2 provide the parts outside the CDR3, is SQTIHQWPATLVQPVGSPLSLECTVEGTSNPNLYWYRQAAGRGLQLLFYSVGIGQISSEVPQNLSASRPQDRQFILSSKKLLLSDSGFYLCAWTQGGGYTFGSGTRLTVV.